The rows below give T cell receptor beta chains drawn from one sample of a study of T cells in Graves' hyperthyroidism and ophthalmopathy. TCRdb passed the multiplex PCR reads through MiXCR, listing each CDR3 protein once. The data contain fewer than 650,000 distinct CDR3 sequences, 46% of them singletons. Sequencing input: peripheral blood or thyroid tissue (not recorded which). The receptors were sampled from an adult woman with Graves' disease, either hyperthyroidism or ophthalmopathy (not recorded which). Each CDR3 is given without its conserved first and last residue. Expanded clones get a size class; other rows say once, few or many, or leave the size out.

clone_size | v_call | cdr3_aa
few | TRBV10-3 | AISEDAEITEAF
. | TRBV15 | ATSRDGREPQH
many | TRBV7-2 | ASSRDSIGGYT
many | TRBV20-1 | SARWAGESYEQY
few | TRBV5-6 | ASSLLGGLGTEAF
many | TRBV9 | ASSVEWGTEAF
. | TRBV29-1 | SVGGQNDAEAF
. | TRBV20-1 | SAETSGSSSGQY
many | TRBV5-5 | ASSLVPGQNSGNTIY
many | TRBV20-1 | SATIGALNTEAF
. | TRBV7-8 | ASSQPTGTGFSQY
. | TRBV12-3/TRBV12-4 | ASSLTGQPNYEQY
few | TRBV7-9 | ASRHLAGFTDTQY
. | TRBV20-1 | SASYGELF
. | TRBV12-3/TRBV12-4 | ASSPNLGNEKLF
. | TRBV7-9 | ASSLETGIGNQPQH